A selection of T cell receptor beta chains follows, all from one sample in a study of technical replicates of blood from several donors. Profiled with immunoSEQ multiplex PCR; TCRdb holds only in-frame clones, not every one. The table lists over 55,000 clones, about 90% of them singletons. Sequenced input: PBMCs. The receptor set was obtained from a human donor in good health. Some clones in this sample may be carry-over from other donors' samples. Both conserved end residues are part of each CDR3. A D gene is named only where the DNA matches it firmly. Not every row has a clone size; where given, it reads once, few, many or a size class.

.	TRBV4-2	16	TRBJ2-7	.	TGTGCCAGCAGCCAAGATCGGGGGACAGTCTCCTACGAGCAGTACTTC	CASSQDRGTVSYEQYF
few	TRBV9	14	TRBJ2-4	.	TGTGCCAGCAGCAGAGCGGATGGGATGGACATTCAGTACTTC	CASSRADGMDIQYF
.	TRBV9	15	TRBJ2-3	.	TGTGCCAGCAGCGTAGTAGTCGGTAGCACAGATACGCAGTATTTT	CASSVVVGSTDTQYF
.	TRBV9	13	TRBJ2-4	.	TGTGCCAGCAGCGTAGGGGGGGAAAACATTCAGTACTTC	CASSVGGENIQYF
.	TRBV7-6	13	TRBJ1-6	.	TGTGCCAGCAGCTTATGGCAGGCCTCACCCCTCCACTTT	CASSLWQASPLHF
few	TRBV5-1	15	TRBJ1-1	.	TGCGCCAGCAGCTTGGCTGCGGGGCCGAACACTGAAGCTTTCTTT	CASSLAAGPNTEAFF
.	TRBV10-3	12	TRBJ1-3	TRBD1	TGTGCCATCGGACAGGGCGGGAACACCATATATTTT	CAIGQGGNTIYF
.	TRBV18	15	TRBJ1-1	.	TGTGCCAGCTCACCCGGGAGGCAGGAGAACACTGAAGCTTTCTTT	CASSPGRQENTEAFF
.	TRBV2	13	TRBJ1-5	.	TGTGCCAGCAGAAATGACAGGAATCAGCCCCAGCATTTT	CASRNDRNQPQHF
.	TRBV7-7	15	TRBJ2-5	TRBD2	TGTGCCAGCAGCCCACGACGGGGGGATCAAGAGACCCAGTACTTC	CASSPRRGDQETQYF
.	TRBV13	14	TRBJ2-3	.	TGTGCCAGCAGCTCCCTAGCAATCACAGATACGCAGTATTTT	CASSSLAITDTQYF
once	TRBV29-1	15	TRBJ2-1	TRBD2	TGCAGCGTGCTGGGAACTAGCGGTTCCTACAATGAGCAGTTCTTC	CSVLGTSGSYNEQFF
.	TRBV6-5	15	TRBJ2-7	TRBD1	TGTGCCAGCAGTGTCCCCAGGGGGCGAACCCACGAGCAGTACTTC	CASSVPRGRTHEQYF
.	TRBV7-2	15	TRBJ2-1	.	TGTGCCAGCAGCTTATTCCAGGGCTCCTACAATGAGCAGTTCTTC	CASSLFQGSYNEQFF
.	TRBV10-3	18	TRBJ2-1	.	TGTGCCATCAGTGAGTCGAAGGAAATCACGGAGGCCTACAATGAGCAGTTCTTC	CAISESKEITEAYNEQFF
.	TRBV5-1	14	TRBJ2-7	.	TGCGCCAGCAGCTTGGACGGGGTGCCCTACGAGCAGTACTTC	CASSLDGVPYEQYF
.	TRBV6-6	15	TRBJ2-2	TRBD2	TGTGCCAGCAGTTTAGCGGGAGCGGACACCGGGGAGCTGTTTTTT	CASSLAGADTGELFF
.	TRBV20-1	11	TRBJ1-6	.	TGCAGTGCTCGGGGGGATTCACCCCTCCACTTT	CSARGDSPLHF
.	TRBV11-3	14	TRBJ2-1	.	TGTGCCAGCAGCCCCCGGACGGGGAACAATGAGCAGTTCTTC	CASSPRTGNNEQFF
once	TRBV5-1	14	TRBJ2-7	TRBD2	TGCGCCAGCACCCCCGGGACTAGCGGCTACGAGCAGTACTTC	CASTPGTSGYEQYF
.	TRBV10-3	13	TRBJ2-5	.	TGTGCCATCACCGGACAGTTACAAGAGACCCAGTACTTC	CAITGQLQETQYF
.	TRBV5-5	15	TRBJ2-7	.	TGTGCCAGCAGCCCGGGACCGGCGGGATCCTACGAGCAGTACTTC	CASSPGPAGSYEQYF
few	TRBV7-8	12	TRBJ1-2	.	TGTGCCAGCAGCTTGGACAGAGTCGGCTACACCTTC	CASSLDRVGYTF
.	TRBV4-2	15	TRBJ2-5	.	TGTGCCAGCAGCCAAGACGGGAAGCAACAAGAGACCCAGTACTTC	CASSQDGKQQETQYF
once	TRBV6-1	15	TRBJ2-3	TRBD1	TGTGCCAGCACCAGACTTACAGGGGGCACAGATACGCAGTATTTT	CASTRLTGGTDTQYF
.	TRBV7-2	14	TRBJ2-2	TRBD1	TGTGCCAGCAGCTTAGACAGGGGGACCGGGGAGCTGTTTTTT	CASSLDRGTGELFF
.	TRBV19	15	TRBJ2-7	.	TGTGCCAGTAGTACACCCCTTGCAGGGACCTACGAGCAGTACTTC	CASSTPLAGTYEQYF
.	TRBV4-3	17	TRBJ1-2	TRBD1	TGCGCCAGCAGCCAAGATCGACAGGGGCTAATCTATGATGGCTACACCTTC	CASSQDRQGLIYDGYTF
once	TRBV4-3	15	TRBJ2-5	.	TGCGCCAGCAGCCAAACCGGGGGGCTTAGGGAGACCCAGTACTTC	CASSQTGGLRETQYF
.	TRBV7-2	14	TRBJ2-7	TRBD1	TGTGCCAGCAGCTACGGACAGGGTTACTACGAGCAGTACTTC	CASSYGQGYYEQYF
.	TRBV6-7	19	TRBJ2-2	TRBD1	TGTGCCAGCGAGCCGGGACAGGGGCCTTCTTTTTCCTCCACCGGGGAGCTGTTTTTT	CASEPGQGPSFSSTGELFF
.	TRBV7-2	14	TRBJ2-1	TRBD2	TGTGCCAGCCTAACATCCGCGGGGGAAGGTGAGCAGTTCTTC	CASLTSAGEGEQFF
.	TRBV29-1	14	TRBJ1-1	.	TGCAGCGTGTCCTCCCGGAACAGGAACACTGAAGCTTTCTTT	CSVSSRNRNTEAFF
.	TRBV7-2	13	TRBJ2-7	.	TGTGCCAGCAGCGCAGGGTTCCTACAGGAGCAGTACTTC	CASSAGFLQEQYF
.	TRBV5-4	16	TRBJ2-2	TRBD2	TGTGCCAGCAGCACGATAGCGGGGGGGCTCACCGGGGAGCTGTTTTTT	CASSTIAGGLTGELFF
.	TRBV4-1	15	TRBJ1-2	TRBD1	TGCGCCAGCAGCCAGGGACAGGGACTCGTCGATGGCTACACCTTC	CASSQGQGLVDGYTF
.	TRBV9	15	TRBJ1-1	TRBD1	TGTGCCAGCAGCGGAGGAGACAGGGGGGACGGTGAAGCTTTCTTT	CASSGGDRGDGEAFF
.	TRBV2	15	TRBJ2-3	TRBD2	TGTGCCAGCAGTGATGGACTAGCCCCCACAGATACGCAGTATTTT	CASSDGLAPTDTQYF
.	TRBV6-6	13	TRBJ2-7	TRBD1	TGTGCCAGCAGTTACGGGACAGGCTACGAGCAGTACTTC	CASSYGTGYEQYF
.	TRBV7-3	15	TRBJ2-1	.	TGTGCCAGCAGCTTAAATCTCGGCAGGCTCAATGAGCAGTTCTTC	CASSLNLGRLNEQFF
.	TRBV5-4	14	TRBJ1-1	.	TGTGCCAGCAGCTTGGGGGGCCTGAACACTGAAGCTTTCTTT	CASSLGGLNTEAFF
once	TRBV10-3	14	TRBJ2-7	TRBD1	TGTGCCATCAGTGTCCCGGGACAGAAGTACGAGCAGTACTTC	CAISVPGQKYEQYF
once	TRBV10-3	13	TRBJ1-1	.	TGTGCCATCACCGCCGGGGGGGTCACTGAAGCTTTCTTT	CAITAGGVTEAFF
.	TRBV5-6	17	TRBJ2-7	.	TGTGCCAGCAGCTTGGCCAGCGGTGGGAGGCGCTCCTACGAGCAGTACTTC	CASSLASGGRRSYEQYF
.	TRBV4-1	15	TRBJ1-2	TRBD1	TGCGCCAGCAGCCAAGACGGACAGGGAAGGGATGGCTACACCTTC	CASSQDGQGRDGYTF
once	TRBV18	15	TRBJ2-1	TRBD1	TGTGCCAGCTCCCCCACAGGGGCCCCGTTAGTTGAGCAGTTCTTC	CASSPTGAPLVEQFF
.	TRBV5-1	17	TRBJ1-3	TRBD1	TGCGCCTCCACCCCGGGACAGGGGGGATTCTTTGGAAACACCATATATTTT	CASTPGQGGFFGNTIYF
.	TRBV6-4	18	TRBJ2-3	.	TGTGCCAGCAGTGACTCTAGGAGGGGGCGCTTCTACACAGATACGCAGTATTTT	CASSDSRRGRFYTDTQYF
.	TRBV5-1	16	TRBJ2-5	TRBD2	TGCGCCAGCAGCTCAGCCGGGACTAGCGGGAGTGAGACCCAGTACTTC	CASSSAGTSGSETQYF
.	TRBV4-1	15	TRBJ2-3	.	TGCGCCAGCAGCCCTCTGGCGGGGGCCGTAGATACGCAGTATTTT	CASSPLAGAVDTQYF
.	TRBV5-4	16	TRBJ2-7	TRBD2	TGTGCCAGCAGCTTGGCCGGGACTAGCGGACTCTACGAGCAGTACTTC	CASSLAGTSGLYEQYF
.	TRBV9	14	TRBJ2-7	.	TGTGCCAGCAGCGTAGCTCAGGGGGGCTACGAGCAGTACTTC	CASSVAQGGYEQYF
once	TRBV29-1	13	TRBJ2-7	TRBD1	TGCAGCGCAAGGGACAGGAGATCCTACGAGCAGTACTTC	CSARDRRSYEQYF
.	TRBV11-1	13	TRBJ2-7	TRBD2	TGTGCCAGCAGCAAAGGGGAGGGTCTCGAGCAGTACTTC	CASSKGEGLEQYF
.	TRBV7-2	13	TRBJ1-2	.	TGTGCCAGCAGCCCCCGCAGGGATGGTGGCTACACCTTC	CASSPRRDGGYTF
.	TRBV28	14	TRBJ1-1	.	TGTGCCAGCACACAGGCTCTCTGGAACACTGAAGCTTTCTTT	CASTQALWNTEAFF
.	TRBV7-9	13	TRBJ2-7	.	TGTGCCAGCACCTTTCTGGAGGTAGGGGAGCAGTACTTC	CASTFLEVGEQYF
.	TRBV7-2	15	TRBJ2-6	.	TGTGCCAGCAGCTTAGGGGGCCCTGGGGCCAACGTCCTGACTTTC	CASSLGGPGANVLTF
.	TRBV19	15	TRBJ2-2	TRBD2	TGTGCCAGTATCGGGGGGAGGGCGAACACCGGGGAGCTGTTTTTT	CASIGGRANTGELFF
.	TRBV5-1	15	TRBJ1-4	.	TGCGCCAGCAGCTTGCGGCAGGGTGTCGGCGAAAAACTGTTTTTT	CASSLRQGVGEKLFF